This TCR beta chain was recorded in a study of CD8 T cells in ankylosing spondylitis. This CDR3 contains 16 residues. V was shortened by 5 bases and J by 0 bases, with 14 bases between the two germline ends. Germline V lookup: CDR1 MDHEN, CDR2 SYDVKM. Study findings and constraints: With a CD8+ phenotype, disease-linked clones were relatively rare in peripheral blood. Significantly higher representation of disease-linked clones was reported for matched ankylosing spondylitis synovial fluid. The study identified a TCR beta motif of under ten highly homologous variants that appeared characteristic of ankylosing spondylitis blood.

This clonotype was seen only a few times. The antigen is undetermined. As the method for making TCR beta libraries, quantitative 5'-RACE with molecular barcodes was used. TCRdb called the 5' RACE reads again in MiXCR, with one record for every CDR3 protein. The data show about 260,000 distinct CDR3 sequences, with over 15% seen just once and 7.5% to 9% held by the top ten. The chain recombines TRBV28 with TRBJ2-4, with D possibly being TRBD1 (6 bases). The TCR sequence derives from a male donor with ankylosing spondylitis or in good health (not recorded which). The sample taken for sequencing was blood, either unsorted or a sorted T cell fraction (not recorded which). This CDR3 is CASSPSTGLAKNIQYF. CDR3 DNA sequence: TGTGCCAGCAGTCCCTCGACAGGCCTAGCCAAAAACATTCAGTACTTC.